These 21 T cell receptor beta chains came from one sample sequenced in a study of blood T cell repertoires in COVID-19. Using immunoSEQ multiplex PCR, the repertoire was profiled, and TCRdb retains in-frame clones only, with some absent. The sample has about 59,000 clones, around 80% seen once. The sample comprised peripheral blood. All receptors derive from a man aged 55 to 70 with acute or convalescent COVID-19.

The chain uses TRBV28 and TRBJ2-1; D gene uncertain. Germline values: CDR1 MDHEN, CDR2 SYDVKM. Trimming shortened V by 7 bases and J by 6 bases, and 19 bases separated the two germline ends. The CDR3 runs to 15 residues. The CDR3 sequence is CASIQDGFLSNEQFF. CDR3 nucleotides: TGTGCCAGCATTCAAGACGGGTTCCTCTCCAATGAGCAGTTCTTC. The entire variable domain, with the rest obtained from reference TRBV28 and TRBJ2-1, is as follows: DVKVTQSSRYLVKRTGEKVFLECVQDMDHENMFWYRQDPGLGLRLIYFSYDVKMKEKGDIPEGYSVSREKKERFSLILESASTNQTSMYLCASIQDGFLSNEQFFGPGTRLTVL.

This clone came up a few times. This chain uses TRBV5-1 with TRBJ1-1; 7 positions match TRBD1. Germline CDR1 SGHRS, CDR2 YFSETQ. V lost 4 bases and J lost 5; bases outside the gene matches: 14. CDR3 length: 16 amino acids. CDR3 sequence (DNA): TGCGCCAGCAGCCCGCTCCAGACAGGGTTGGATACTGAAGCTTTCTTT. It encodes CASSPLQTGLDTEAFF. Full variable domain (outside the CDR3, taken from reference TRBV5-1 and TRBJ1-1): KAGVTQTPRYLIKTRGQQVTLSCSPISGHRSVSWYQQTPGQGLQFLFEYFSETQRNKGNFPGRFSGRQFSNSRSEMNVSTLELGDSALYLCASSPLQTGLDTEAFFGQGTRLTVV.

This CDR3 reads CASSQVLPMNTEAFF. The CDR3, as DNA: TGTGCCAGCAGCCAAGTCCTACCCATGAACACTGAAGCTTTCTTT. The V call is TRBV14, the J call TRBJ1-1; D gene ambiguous. Per germline, CDR1 SGHDN and CDR2 FVKESK. Trimming left V 1 base short and J 0 bases short, with 9 bases between. This CDR3 comprises 15 residues. Looking up the rest from reference TRBV14 and TRBJ1-1 gives the full variable domain: EAGVTQFPSHSVIEKGQTVTLRCDPISGHDNLYWYRRVMGKEIKFLLHFVKESKQDESGMPNNRFLAERTGGTYSTLKVQPAELEDSGVYFCASSQVLPMNTEAFFGQGTRLTVV.

This chain joins TRBV2 and TRBJ1-6; D unclear. This CDR3 has 13 amino acids. Trimming removed 6 bases from V and 7 bases from J, with 10 bases in between. Germline lookup yields CDR1 SNHLY and CDR2 FYNNEI. The DNA for the CDR3 is TGTGCCAGCAGCGCGCCCCTGAATTCACCCCTCCACTTT. Translation gives CASSAPLNSPLHF. Full variable domain (remainder filled in from reference TRBV2 and TRBJ1-6): EPEVTQTPSHQVTQMGQEVILRCVPISNHLYFYWYRQILGQKVEFLVSFYNNEISEKSEIFDDQFSVERPDGSNFTLKIRSTKLEDSAMYFCASSAPLNSPLHFGNGTRLTVT.

The rearrangement uses TRBV6-5 and TRBJ1-4; 7 positions agree with TRBD1. The CDR3 is made up of 14 amino acids. Losses at the gene ends were 9 bases for V and 8 bases for J; bases not matched to a gene: 12. Looked up from germline, CDR1 is MNHEY and CDR2 is SVGAGI. Here the CDR3 DNA reads TGTGCCAGTAGATATCCGACAGGGAAGGAAAAACTGTTTTTT. It yields the protein CASRYPTGKEKLFF.

This clone was detected a few times. The J gene is TRBJ1-1, the V gene TRBV9; D ambiguous. Germline V gives CDR1 SGDLS, CDR2 YYNGEE. The germline V and J ends were trimmed by 0 bases and 1 base, with 4 bases remaining between them. The CDR3 consists of 13 residues. This CDR3 reads CASSVGPNTEAFF. In DNA, the CDR3 is TGTGCCAGCAGCGTAGGGCCGAACACTGAAGCTTTCTTT.

The chain recombines TRBV5-1 with TRBJ1-1, with 8 bases lining up with TRBD1. V shed 2 bases and J 3 bases; nucleotides not matched to a gene: 6. Germline V gene sequence: CDR1 SGHRS, CDR2 YFSETQ. This CDR3 contains 15 residues. The DNA of the CDR3 is TGCGCCAGCAGCTTACTGACAGGGGCGGACACTGAAGCTTTCTTT. It specifies CASSLLTGADTEAFF.

This chain links TRBV19 with TRBJ2-5; 7 bases are a match to TRBD2. Looked up from germline, CDR1 is LNHDA and CDR2 is SQIVND (reference sequence). The length of the CDR3 is 14 residues. V shed 7 bases and J 1 base; nucleotides not matched to a gene: 6. The CDR3 here is CASTQRGFQETQYF. DNA of the CDR3: TGTGCCAGTACTCAGCGGGGTTTCCAAGAGACCCAGTACTTC.

The rearrangement links TRBV12-3 or TRBV12-4 to TRBJ1-1; D call uncertain. The V end lost 3 bases, the J end lost 3 bases, and 8 bases lay between the germline ends. The CDR3 consists of 13 residues. The CDR3 DNA sequence: TGTGCCAGCAGTTTCGGTTCGGACACTGAAGCTTTCTTT. It yields the protein CASSFGSDTEAFF.

The chain has TRBV7-9 and TRBJ1-2; 9 nucleotides agree with TRBD1. In germline, CDR1 is SEHNR, CDR2 FQNEAQ (reference sequence). CDR3 length equals 16 residues. Trimming took 2 bases from V and 1 from J; bases not matched to a gene: 5. The CDR3 spells CASSLNRDRDNYGYTF. CDR3 nucleotide sequence: TGTGCCAGCAGCTTAAACCGGGACAGGGATAACTATGGCTACACCTTC. Complete variable domain (other parts from reference TRBV7-9 and TRBJ1-2): DTGVSQNPRHKITKRGQNVTFRCDPISEHNRLYWYRQTLGQGPEFLTYFQNEAQLEKSRLLSDRFSAERPKGSFSTLEIQRTEQGDSAMYLCASSLNRDRDNYGYTFGSGTRLTVV.

The gene calls are TRBV6-6 and TRBJ1-2; 9 bases match TRBD1. Germline loops: CDR1 MNHNY, CDR2 SVGAGI (reference sequence). CDR3 size: 15 residues. V gave up 5 bases and J gave up 3 bases; unmatched junction bases: 7. CDR3 in amino acids: CASSPIQGAYYGYTF. Here the CDR3 DNA reads TGTGCCAGCAGTCCCATACAGGGGGCGTACTATGGCTACACCTTC.

This clone is a singleton in its sample. The CDR3 DNA reads TGTGCCAGCAGCCGTACAACTAGGCCCAATGAAAAACTGTTTTTT. As protein: CASSRTTRPNEKLFF. The genes are TRBV7-2 and TRBJ1-4; D is unresolved. The length of the CDR3 is 15 residues. Trimming took off 5 bases at V and 5 bases at J, with 15 bases between the two ends. Looked up from germline, CDR1 is SGHTA and CDR2 is FQGNSA.

This chain uses TRBV10-3 with TRBJ2-7; 14 bases match TRBD2. This CDR3 has 14 residues. Germline-derived CDR1 and CDR2 are ENHRY and SYGVKD. After removal of 10 bases from V and 0 bases from J, the junction contained 2 bases not matched to a gene. In nucleotides, the CDR3 is TGTGCCACTGGGACTAGCGGGAGCTCCTACGAGCAGTACTTC. Its translation is CATGTSGSSYEQYF.

The chain is built from TRBV5-1 and TRBJ2-5, with 8 nucleotides matching TRBD2. The trim removed 5 bases at V and 4 bases at J, leaving 10 bases unmatched. The CDR3 has 15 amino acids. CDR1 is SGHRS and CDR2 is YFSETQ in the germline V gene. The CDR3 region has the DNA TGCGCCAGCAGGAGATTAGCGGGAAAAGGAGAGACCCAGTACTTC. As protein: CASRRLAGKGETQYF.

The CDR3 loop reads CASSFDRSSGNTIYF. CDR3 coding DNA: TGTGCCAGCAGCTTTGACAGAAGCTCTGGAAACACCATATATTTT. The J gene is TRBJ1-3, the V gene TRBV11-2, with D perhaps matching TRBD1 (5 bases). This CDR3 has 15 amino acids. Germline CDR1 reads SGHAT; CDR2 reads FQNNGV. V lost 3 bases and J 0 bases, leaving 9 bases between the germline ends.

J is TRBJ1-2 and V is TRBV7-2, with a weak D call TRBD1 (5 bases). Germline-derived CDR1 and CDR2 are SGHTA and FQGNSA. V was shortened by 5 bases and J by 5 bases, with 9 bases between the two germline ends. This CDR3 has 12 amino acids. The CDR3 reads CASSPGGYGYTF. DNA of the CDR3: TGTGCCAGCAGCCCGGGGGGGTATGGCTACACCTTC.

The V and J genes are TRBV7-3 and TRBJ1-2, with 8 bases aligning to TRBD1. V lost 3 bases, J lost 5 bases, and 5 bases stayed unmatched. The CDR3 is 14 residues long. Germline CDR1 and CDR2: SGHTA and FQGTGA. The CDR3 here is CASSFAGGGYGYTF. The CDR3 DNA sequence: TGTGCCAGCAGCTTCGCAGGGGGCGGATATGGCTACACCTTC. The variable domain in full, with the rest retrieved from reference TRBV7-3 and TRBJ1-2, is GAGVSQTPSNKVTEKGKYVELRCDPISGHTALYWYRQSLGQGPEFLIYFQGTGAADDSGLPNDRFFAVRPEGSVSTLKIQRTERGDSAVYLCASSFAGGGYGYTFGSGTRLTVV.

The chain joins TRBV3-1 (or the pseudogene TRBV3-2) to TRBJ2-7; 13 positions match TRBD2. This CDR3 region has 15 residues. Germline CDR1 reads LGHDT; CDR2 reads YNNKEL (reference sequence). The V and J ends lost 2 bases and 6 bases, in that order; junction bases with no gene match: 4. The chain's CDR3 is CASSQWTSGRTEQYF. The CDR3 bases are TGTGCCAGCAGCCAATGGACTAGCGGGAGAACCGAGCAGTACTTC.

The chain uses TRBV29-1 and TRBJ1-1; D may be TRBD1 (6 bases). V lost 6 bases to trimming and J lost 4 bases, with 18 bases between them. Germline V gene data show CDR1 as SQVTM and CDR2 as ANQGSEA. The CDR3 length is 14 residues. CDR3 in amino acids: CSVESQGISTEAFF. The CDR3 DNA follows: TGCAGCGTCGAATCGCAGGGGATTAGCACTGAAGCTTTCTTT.

This clone has a handful of counts. The chain has TRBV5-4 and TRBJ1-1; tentatively, D is TRBD1 (5 bases). Germline V gene lookup returns CDR1 SGHNT and CDR2 YYREEE (reference sequence). V lost 4 bases to trimming and J lost 7 bases, with 17 bases between them. This CDR3 is 14 amino acids long. DNA of the CDR3: TGTGCCAGCAGCCTCCCGGGGGTAGGGGATGAAGCTTTCTTT. Protein: CASSLPGVGDEAFF.

V gene TRBV6-5 combines with J gene TRBJ1-5; a weak D match, TRBD1 (6 bases). Germline values: CDR1 MNHEY, CDR2 SVGAGI. This CDR3 has 12 amino acids. V dropped 5 bases and J dropped 6 bases, with 8 bases sitting between them. The CDR3 DNA reads as TGTGCCAGCAGTCCCAGGGGTCAGCCCCAGCATTTT. Encoded protein: CASSPRGQPQHF.